These 7 T cell receptor beta chains were all obtained from the same sample, sequenced in a study of radiotherapy plus CTLA-4 blockade in lung cancer. Data came from immunoSEQ multiplex PCR; TCRdb stores just in-frame clones and leaves some out. The sample yields just under 60,000 clones, 77% seen once. Sequencing used peripheral blood, obtained from a patient treated with radiotherapy plus ipilimumab. The receptors stem from a human donor with non-small cell lung cancer who had a partial response to radiotherapy plus ipilimumab.

The chain recombines TRBV29-1 with TRBJ2-5, with 11 bases fitting TRBD2. CDR1 is SQVTM, CDR2 ANQGSEA, per germline. After removal of 0 bases from V and 5 bases from J, the junction contained 8 bases not matched to a gene. This CDR3 is 16 amino acids long. CDR3 bases: TGCAGCGTTGAAGATTTGCCTAGCGGGGGGTCCGAGACCCAGTACTTC. Its translation: CSVEDLPSGGSETQYF.

This clone was detected once. The V and J genes are TRBV7-9 and TRBJ1-1, with a possible D match to TRBD1 (6 bases). Germline V gene sequence: CDR1 SEHNR, CDR2 FQNEAQ (reference sequence). The CDR3 is 12 residues long. V was pared by 7 bases and J by 5 bases, with 11 bases between. The CDR3 here is CASNTGLTEAFF. DNA for the CDR3: TGTGCCAGCAACACAGGGTTGACTGAAGCTTTCTTT.

This rearrangement joins TRBV6-1 to TRBJ2-3, with D possibly matching TRBD2 (7 bases). The V and J ends lost 11 bases and 5 bases respectively, with 20 bases between them. The CDR3 sequence is 14 residues long. Per germline, CDR1 MNHNS and CDR2 SASEGT. The CDR3 sequence: CAALGGALGDTQYF. CDR3 nucleotide sequence: TGTGCCGCCTTAGGGGGGGCCTTGGGAGATACGCAGTATTTT.

This clone was recorded a few times. This rearrangement joins TRBV5-1 to TRBJ2-5; 7 bases map to TRBD2. Germline V gene sequence: CDR1 SGHRS, CDR2 YFSETQ. The CDR3 length is 14 residues. After removal of 5 bases from V and 3 bases from J, the junction contained 7 bases not matched to a gene. CDR3 sequence reads: CASSRGGLEETQYF. The CDR3 region has the DNA TGCGCCAGCAGTCGCGGGGGTTTGGAAGAGACCCAGTACTTC.

The V gene is TRBV6-5, the J gene TRBJ2-7, with TRBD1 matching over 12 bases. Germline-derived CDR1 and CDR2 are MNHEY and SVGAGI. The CDR3 totals 14 residues. J lost 6 bases, V lost 4 bases, and 4 bases had no gene match. CDR3 protein: CASSSGQGAAEQYF. The CDR3 bases are TGTGCCAGCAGTTCGGGACAGGGGGCGGCCGAGCAGTACTTC.

The rearrangement joins TRBV5-6 to TRBJ2-1; possibly TRBD2 for D (6 bases). V was trimmed by 5 bases and J by 7 bases, leaving 16 bases between them. This CDR3 spans 14 amino acids. Germline assignment: CDR1 SGHDT and CDR2 YYEEEE. CDR3 region: CASSVWRGINEQFF. The CDR3 DNA is TGTGCCAGCAGTGTGTGGCGGGGTATTAATGAGCAGTTCTTC.

This clone was detected a few times. The chain has TRBV7-8 and TRBJ2-5, with D possibly being TRBD2 (6 bases). V was clipped by 2 bases and J by 5 bases, with 9 bases between them. Germline V gene data show CDR1 as SGHVS and CDR2 as FQNEAQ. The CDR3 runs 13 residues. The CDR3 nucleotides are TGTGCCAGCAGCTTAAGGAGGGGTGAGACCCAGTACTTC. It encodes CASSLRRGETQYF.